This entry lists 22 T cell receptor beta chains sequenced from one sample in a study of cytomegalovirus exposure and HLA in healthy donors. Researchers ran the PCR with 60 Vbeta and 13 Jbeta primers. Here immunoSEQ multiplex PCR was the method, and the copy in TCRdb shows in-frame clones only, minus some. The sample records almost 200,000 clones, around three quarters being singletons. The specimen sequenced was PBMCs. These receptors originate from a man aged 25-45 years in good health and CMV-seronegative.

This chain uses TRBV10-3 with TRBJ1-1, with 8 nucleotides matching TRBD1. Trimming at V came to 5 bases and at J to 6 bases, leaving 8 bases not matched to a gene. The germline V gene has CDR1 ENHRY and CDR2 SYGVKD. The CDR3 extends over 14 amino acids. CDR3 DNA sequence: TGTGCCATCAGTTCGCAGGGGGCGGAGGCTGAAGCTTTCTTT. This encodes CAISSQGAEAEAFF.

The chain has TRBV2 and TRBJ2-5; TRBD2 agrees at 8 bases. CDR3 length: 14 residues. V shed 5 bases, J shed 2 bases, and the junction held 4 bases outside the gene matches. The germline V gene has CDR1 SNHLY and CDR2 FYNNEI. The DNA for the CDR3 is TGTGCCAGCAGTCTGACTAGCGCTCAAGAGACCCAGTACTTC. Protein: CASSLTSAQETQYF.

The V gene is TRBV7-6, the J gene TRBJ2-7, with 11 bases that match TRBD2. The length of the CDR3 is 16 residues. The germline V gene has CDR1 SGHVS and CDR2 FNYEAQ. Trimming cost V 1 base and J 3 bases; bases outside gene matches: 5. Here the CDR3 DNA reads TGTGCCAGCAGCTTAGAAGTAGCGGGAGGGCTCTACGAGCAGTACTTC. Protein sequence: CASSLEVAGGLYEQYF.

The rearrangement joins TRBV18 to TRBJ1-2; D remains ambiguous. This CDR3 contains 10 residues. CDR1 KGHSH and CDR2 LQKENI come from the germline V gene. V gave up 11 bases and J gave up 2 bases, with 6 bases separating them. In DNA, the CDR3 is TGTGCCCCTTCCAACTATGGCTACACCTTC. It yields the protein CAPSNYGYTF. Using reference TRBV18 and TRBJ1-2 for the parts outside the CDR3, the full variable domain is NAGVMQNPRHLVRRRGQEARLRCSPMKGHSHVYWYRQLPEEGLKFMVYLQKENIIDESGMPKERFSAEFPKEGPSILRIQQVVRGDSAAYFCAPSNYGYTFGSGTRLTVV.

V and J are TRBV9 and TRBJ1-2; TRBD1 agrees at 7 bases. The CDR3 totals 14 residues. Unmatched junction bases numbered 10, after V lost 4 bases and J lost 7 bases. Germline CDR1 reads SGDLS; CDR2 reads YYNGEE. CDR3 residues: CASSRLEGQSGYTF. The DNA for the CDR3 is TGTGCCAGCAGCAGATTAGAGGGACAGTCTGGCTACACCTTC.

The V call is TRBV28, the J call TRBJ1-5, with D possibly matching TRBD1 (5 bases). This CDR3 spans 13 amino acids. CDR1 is MDHEN and CDR2 is SYDVKM in the germline V gene. V gave up 5 bases and J gave up 7 bases, with 12 bases separating them. The CDR3 sequence: CASSLSGLQPQHF. CDR3 nucleotides: TGTGCCAGCAGTCTCTCAGGGCTCCAGCCCCAGCATTTT.

J is TRBJ2-7 and V is TRBV4-1; tentative D call: TRBD2 (5 bases). The CDR3 loop spans 16 amino acids. V lost 1 base, J lost 0 bases, and 13 bases lay in between. Germline-derived CDR1 and CDR2 are MGHRA and YSYEKL. CDR3: CASSQGAPEGSYEQYF. CDR3 sequence (DNA): TGCGCCAGCAGCCAAGGGGCCCCCGAGGGCTCCTACGAGCAGTACTTC.

The gene calls are TRBV5-1 and TRBJ1-5; 7 bases agree with TRBD1. J was trimmed by 1 base and V by 2 bases; bases with no gene match: 6. The CDR3 consists of 16 residues. Germline V gives CDR1 SGHRS, CDR2 YFSETQ. CDR3 coding DNA: TGCGCCAGCAGCTTCTCCGGGACAGACAGCAATCAGCCCCAGCATTTT. Its protein product is CASSFSGTDSNQPQHF.

J is TRBJ2-2 and V is TRBV28, with 10 bases lining up with TRBD2. V lost 2 bases, J lost 5 bases, and 5 bases stayed unmatched. CDR1 MDHEN and CDR2 SYDVKM come from the germline V gene. The CDR3 spans 16 residues. In nucleotides, the CDR3 is TGTGCCAGCAGTTTAAGAGCACTAGCGGGGACCGGGGAGCTGTTTTTT. Translated, it gives CASSLRALAGTGELFF.

The V call is TRBV11-2, the J call TRBJ2-5, with 9 bases lining up with TRBD2. Trimming removed 1 base from V and 5 bases from J; junction bases left unmatched: 8. Germline CDR1 reads SGHAT; CDR2 reads FQNNGV. This CDR3 has 16 residues. The CDR3 sequence: CASSLVAGGPWETQYF. The CDR3 DNA is TGTGCCAGCAGCTTAGTGGCGGGAGGGCCGTGGGAGACCCAGTACTTC.

This clone was observed a handful of times. This sequence joins TRBV7-9 and TRBJ2-2; the match to TRBD1 covers 7 bases. After removal of 5 bases from V and 4 bases from J, the junction contained 13 bases not matched to a gene. This CDR3 spans 17 amino acids. Looked up from germline, CDR1 is SEHNR and CDR2 is FQNEAQ (reference sequence). CDR3 residues: CASSVVLEGAGTGELFF. The CDR3 nucleotides read TGTGCCAGCAGCGTAGTCCTAGAGGGGGCTGGCACCGGGGAGCTGTTTTTT.

The V gene is TRBV7-9, the J gene TRBJ1-5; D is unresolved. This CDR3 contains 16 residues. Per germline, CDR1 SEHNR and CDR2 FQNEAQ (reference sequence). Trimming cost V 1 base and J 0 bases, with 10 bases left between them. CDR3 protein: CASSLGQANSNQPQHF. The DNA of the CDR3 is TGTGCCAGCAGCTTAGGGCAGGCGAATAGCAATCAGCCCCAGCATTTT.

The chain links TRBV28 to TRBJ2-1, with D tentatively TRBD2 (7 bases). Germline loops: CDR1 MDHEN, CDR2 SYDVKM. The CDR3 loop spans 16 amino acids. V shed 1 base and J shed 10 bases, with 20 bases lying between them. CDR3 region: CASSLSLASPGGEQFF. The DNA for the CDR3 is TGTGCCAGCAGTTTATCCCTAGCGAGTCCGGGGGGCGAGCAGTTCTTC.

CDR3 sequence: CASQRTSESYEQYF. CDR3 coding DNA: TGTGCCAGCCAAAGGACTAGCGAAAGCTACGAGCAGTACTTC. This chain joins TRBV6-5 and TRBJ2-7; 9 nucleotides line up with TRBD2. This CDR3 has 14 amino acids. From germline, CDR1 is MNHEY and CDR2 SVGAGI. The junction had 8 bases not matched to a gene; V was cut back by 8 bases and J by 3 bases.

The sample holds one count of this clone. V and J are TRBV5-6 and TRBJ2-5; 10 bases match TRBD2. TRBJ2-7 matches the DNA end more closely, so the J call is doubtful. The CDR3 has 16 amino acids. The germline CDR1 and CDR2 sequences are SGHDT and YYEEEE. The CDR3 reads CASSSTLAGSSYEQYF. The CDR3 DNA reads TGTGCCAGCAGCTCAACACTAGCGGGAAGCTCCTACGAGCAGTACTTC.

V usage is TRBV28 and J usage is TRBJ1-2; D is ambiguous. The CDR3 runs 16 residues. Germline V lookup: CDR1 MDHEN, CDR2 SYDVKM. V was trimmed by 7 bases and J by 3 bases, leaving 21 bases between them. This CDR3 is CASTYPPPGPDYGYTF. The CDR3 bases are TGTGCCAGCACCTACCCTCCCCCGGGTCCTGACTATGGCTACACCTTC.

The chain is built from TRBV5-1 and TRBJ2-7; 9 bases are a match to TRBD1. Trimming took 3 bases from V and 6 from J; bases not matched to a gene: 16. CDR1 and CDR2 (germline): SGHRS, YFSETQ. This CDR3 is built from 17 residues. The CDR3 is CASSSKSGGQGYGEQYF. DNA for the CDR3: TGCGCCAGCAGCTCGAAGAGTGGGGGACAGGGTTATGGCGAGCAGTACTTC.

The chain's CDR3 is CASSALAKNIQYF. CDR3 nucleotides: TGTGCCAGCAGTGCTTTAGCCAAAAACATTCAGTACTTC. The chain employs TRBV25-1 and TRBJ2-4; no clear D. The CDR3 runs to 13 residues. CDR1 is MGHDK, CDR2 SYGVNS, per germline. Between the trimmed V and J ends, which lost 4 bases and 0 bases, there was a span of 4 bases.

The rearrangement joins TRBV9 to TRBJ2-3, with D unresolved. This CDR3 is built from 13 residues. The ends were cut back, 1 base at V and 4 bases at J, with 7 bases in the middle. CDR1 is SGDLS and CDR2 is YYNGEE in the germline V gene. CDR3 amino acids: CASSVNSPDTQYF. CDR3 nucleotides: TGTGCCAGCAGCGTAAATAGCCCAGATACGCAGTATTTT.

J is TRBJ1-1 and V is TRBV18, with TRBD1 as a possible D gene (6 bases). V shed 5 bases and J shed 3 bases, with 16 bases lying between them. Germline CDR1 KGHSH, CDR2 LQKENI. CDR3 length equals 15 residues. The DNA for the CDR3 is TGTGCCAGCTCAAGACAACAGGGAACGGACACTGAAGCTTTCTTT. Translating gives CASSRQQGTDTEAFF. Looking up the rest from reference TRBV18 and TRBJ1-1 gives the full variable domain: NAGVMQNPRHLVRRRGQEARLRCSPMKGHSHVYWYRQLPEEGLKFMVYLQKENIIDESGMPKERFSAEFPKEGPSILRIQQVVRGDSAAYFCASSRQQGTDTEAFFGQGTRLTVV.

This sequence joins TRBV11-2 and TRBJ2-7; 12 bases line up with TRBD2. J gave up 3 bases and V 2 bases, and 5 bases lay outside the gene matches. CDR3 length: 16 residues. Germline V CDR1 and CDR2: SGHAT, FQNNGV. The CDR3 DNA is TGTGCCAGCAGCTTAAGACTAGCGGGAGTAGTCTACGAGCAGTACTTC. Its protein is CASSLRLAGVVYEQYF.

The rearrangement joins TRBV7-3 to TRBJ2-2, with D hard to call. Germline V gene data show CDR1 as SGHTA and CDR2 as FQGTGA. V was shortened by 6 bases and J by 1 base, with 9 bases between the two germline ends. This CDR3 spans 14 amino acids. The CDR3 here is CASRFSWNTGELFF. The CDR3 coding sequence is TGTGCCAGCAGATTCTCTTGGAACACCGGGGAGCTGTTTTTT.